A single T cell receptor beta chain is shown here with its context. The antigen remains undetermined. The data were obtained in a study of cytomegalovirus exposure and HLA in healthy donors. Trimming removed 7 bases from V and 6 bases from J; junction bases left unmatched: 6. The CDR3 spans 14 residues. The germline V gene has CDR1 KGHSH and CDR2 LQKENI. Study-level findings and limits: A later analysis associated some 16,000 TCR beta sequences with HLA alleles at a 0.05 false discovery rate.

This cohort consisted of healthy bone marrow donors. The study ran its PCR with 60 Vbeta and 13 Jbeta primers. TCRdb's table, derived via immunoSEQ multiplex PCR, lists solely in-frame clones and lacks some. The table lists about 98,000 clones, more than 60% of them singletons, with roughly 8.4% in the top ten. The rearrangement links TRBV18 to TRBJ2-2, with 9 bases matching TRBD1. The TCR was taken from a human donor in good health. The sequenced material came from PBMCs. For the CDR3, the DNA is TGTGCCAGCTACCGCGACAGGGGGGCCGGGGAGCTGTTTTTT. Encoded protein: CASYRDRGAGELFF.